A selection of T cell receptor beta chains follows, all from one sample in a study of radiotherapy plus CTLA-4 blockade in lung cancer. Method: immunoSEQ multiplex PCR; TCRdb's copy keeps in-frame clones and lacks some. Of 50,000 or so clones in the sample, less than 85% were seen once. The sample consisted of peripheral blood, taken from a patient treated with radiotherapy plus ipilimumab. The receptors were gathered from a human donor with non-small cell lung cancer who had stable disease on radiotherapy plus ipilimumab. CDR3s include the opening cysteine and the closing phenylalanine or tryptophan.

v_gene	j_gene	CDR3aa
TRBV6-5	TRBJ1-1	CASWTAMNTEAFF
TRBV27	TRBJ2-1	CASSLLYNEQFF
TRBV4-3	TRBJ1-1	CASTQEGVAEAFF
TRBV6-1	TRBJ1-6	CASSEKGSYNSPLHF
TRBV11-3	TRBJ2-1	CASSLDRNNEQFF
TRBV6-1	TRBJ1-1	CASSERALNTEAFF
TRBV2	TRBJ1-2	CASSESRELYGYTF
TRBV5-1	TRBJ2-1	CASSLGSQGARDEQFF
TRBV30	TRBJ1-5	CAWNGGLGSNQPQHF
TRBV6-6	TRBJ2-4	CASRVQPLAKNIQYF
TRBV2	TRBJ1-1	CASSEMNTEAFF
TRBV11-2	TRBJ2-5	CASSLGDRFQETQYF
TRBV20-1	TRBJ1-2	CSASRGDGYTF
TRBV11-2	TRBJ1-5	CASSLGGTGVNQPQHF
TRBV4-3	TRBJ1-4	CASSQDGTNTEKLFF
TRBV2	TRBJ1-5	CASRGSSNSNQPQHF
TRBV25-1	TRBJ1-1	CASSELAPGTEAFF
TRBV6-1	TRBJ1-6	CASSEIERGSSPLHF
TRBV4-1	TRBJ1-6	CASSSREQGNNSPLHF
TRBV14	TRBJ2-5	CASSQTETQYF
TRBV14	TRBJ1-3	CASSQGWGSGNTIYF
TRBV10-2	TRBJ2-1	CATGEGLAGVNEQFF
TRBV10-3	TRBJ1-5	CAISGNRDSNQPQHF
TRBV30	TRBJ1-2	CAWSKGQGAGRYGYTF
TRBV6-5	TRBJ1-2	CASSETGIRGYTF
TRBV29-1	TRBJ1-4	CSVEDGWTGGLKLFF
TRBV2	TRBJ2-6	CASSGTGANVLTF
TRBV6-5	TRBJ1-1	CASSPRPLMNTEAFF
TRBV5-4	TRBJ1-5	CASSPGQNSNQPQHF
TRBV6-1	TRBJ1-1	CASSFRGSTEAFF
TRBV7-9	TRBJ2-7	CASSLAGGAYEQYF
TRBV7-2	TRBJ1-1	CASSLGSRVNTEAFF
TRBV27	TRBJ2-5	CASSLYSEETQYF
TRBV29-1	TRBJ2-3	CSVEDLGLAGSTDTQYF
TRBV30	TRBJ1-5	CAWSGGNQPQHF
TRBV18	TRBJ1-1	CASSPQSGLSTEAFF
TRBV10-2	TRBJ2-2	CASNKQGARDTEELFF
TRBV7-2	TRBJ2-5	CASSRGVKQETQYF
TRBV5-4	TRBJ1-1	CASSPGTGAMNTEAFF
TRBV19	TRBJ2-7	CASSGGTTTYEQYF
TRBV4-2	TRBJ2-2	CASSLNDRGLAGELFF
TRBV19	TRBJ1-1	CATSQGRGTEAFF